This entry features one TCR beta chain sequence. Its antigen is unidentified. This sample was taken from a study of shared clonotypes between healthy human individuals. Notes on the study in general: Richness estimates generally favored naive over memory subsets.

Germline CDR1 is MGHRA and CDR2 is YSYEKL. Deletions cut 2 bases from V and 2 bases from J, with 9 bases between. The length of the CDR3 is 14 residues. Some clones are missing from TCRdb's copy, which holds only in-frame ones; the method was immunoSEQ multiplex PCR. The data contain about 1 million clones, approximately 72% of them seen just once; the ten biggest clones take up approximately 1.3%. The V and J genes are TRBV4-1 and TRBJ2-5; weak D call: TRBD2 (5 bases). The clonotype was recovered from a man aged 18 to 30 in good health. The sample comprised memory CD4+ T cells sorted from blood. Subset: CD45RA-negative fraction. This chain's CDR3 is CASSQLERQETQYF. Here the CDR3 DNA reads TGCGCCAGCAGCCAACTCGAGCGGCAAGAGACCCAGTACTTC.